Below, 19 T cell receptor beta chains from the same sample are listed, as sequenced in a study of CD8+ T cells in alopecia areata. Treatment described: oral pan-JAK inhibitor, 5-10 mg twice daily. RNA extraction was followed by reverse transcription into cDNA, which acted as the sequencing template. This table comes from immunoSEQ multiplex PCR, and its TCRdb copy is limited to in-frame clones, with some not included. Of under 150,000 clones listed, 53% were seen once; the top ten hold roughly 0.5%. The material sequenced was CD4+ T cells sorted from blood, taken at week 4, from a patient treated with tofacitinib. These receptors were obtained from a human donor with alopecia areata.

About this clone itself: The sample contains more than one DNA sequence encoding this CDR3. V gene TRBV29-1 combines with J gene TRBJ1-1, with D perhaps TRBD1 (6 bases). Trimming removed 3 bases at V and 1 base at J, with 9 bases between. Per germline, CDR1 SQVTM and CDR2 ANQGSEA. CDR3 size: 13 residues. This CDR3 is CSVEGTRNTEAFF. For the CDR3, the DNA is TGCAGCGTTGAGGGGACAAGGAACACTGAAGCTTTCTTT.

The chain couples TRBV19 to TRBJ1-1, with 8 bases fitting TRBD1. This CDR3 spans 14 amino acids. Germline V gene sequence: CDR1 LNHDA, CDR2 SQIVND (reference sequence). V shed 9 bases and J 2 bases; nucleotides not matched to a gene: 8. CDR3 DNA sequence: TGTGCCAGCCAACGACAGGGGCAAAACACTGAAGCTTTCTTT. It codes for CASQRQGQNTEAFF.

The sample holds a few counts of this clone. The chain employs TRBV25-1 and TRBJ2-1; no clear D gene. Per the germline V gene, CDR1 is MGHDK and CDR2 is SYGVNS. The germline V and J ends were trimmed by 4 bases and 9 bases, with 10 bases remaining between them. CDR3 size: 12 residues. The CDR3 protein is CASSVGPGEQFF. The CDR3 DNA reads TGTGCCAGCAGTGTAGGGCCCGGTGAGCAGTTCTTC.

The chain links TRBV27 to TRBJ2-2; D may be TRBD1 (5 bases). Germline-derived CDR1 and CDR2 are MNHEY and SMNVEV (reference sequence). V lost 3 bases, J lost 6 bases, and 5 bases lay in between. This CDR3 contains 12 residues. CDR3 amino acids: CASSFRAGELFF. CDR3 bases: TGTGCCAGCAGTTTCAGGGCCGGGGAGCTGTTTTTT.

This chain links TRBV29-1 with TRBJ1-2, with D unclear. The V gene lost 0 bases and the J gene lost 7 bases, with 18 bases spanning the gap. Germline CDR1 reads SQVTM; CDR2 reads ANQGSEA. The CDR3 length is 15 residues. CDR3 amino acids: CSVEEGLIIEGGYTF. Here the CDR3 DNA reads TGCAGCGTTGAAGAGGGCCTAATTATTGAGGGTGGCTACACCTTC.

CDR3 in DNA: TGTGCCAGCAGCGTAGTTCCCCAGGTCGGGGGCACTGAAGCTTTCTTT. It is translated as CASSVVPQVGGTEAFF. V usage is TRBV9 and J usage is TRBJ1-1, with D perhaps matching TRBD1 (5 bases). The V gene lost 0 bases and the J gene lost 4 bases, with 16 bases spanning the gap. The CDR3 runs 16 residues. Germline V gene sequence: CDR1 SGDLS, CDR2 YYNGEE.

This clone was counted between two and nine times. The chain carries TRBV5-1 and TRBJ1-4; 8 nucleotides line up with TRBD1. Germline trimming cut 0 bases from V and 8 bases from J; bases unmatched to any gene: 21. The CDR3 is made up of 20 amino acids. The germline CDR1 and CDR2 sequences are SGHRS and YFSETQ. The DNA of the CDR3 is TGCGCCAGCAGCTTGGGATCATCCGGGACAGGCCGGCGCTTCGGGGAAAAACTGTTTTTT. Its translation is CASSLGSSGTGRRFGEKLFF.

The rearrangement links TRBV30 to TRBJ1-5; no clear D. The CDR3 runs to 14 residues. Looked up from germline, CDR1 is GTSNPN and CDR2 is SVGIG (reference sequence). V lost 0 bases and J lost 5, with 11 bases in between. CDR3 DNA: TGTGCCTGGAGTGTACGGGGATTGTATCAGCCCCAGCATTTT. Its protein is CAWSVRGLYQPQHF.

With respect to this clone: Within the sample, other DNA sequences also encode this same CDR3. The CDR3: CASSLGIAGGDNEQFF. CDR3 nucleotide sequence: TGTGCCAGCAGCTTAGGAATAGCGGGAGGGGACAATGAGCAGTTCTTC. The chain links TRBV7-8 to TRBJ2-1; 11 nucleotides agree with TRBD2. V shed 1 base and J 5 bases; nucleotides not matched to a gene: 4. The CDR3 is made up of 16 amino acids. The germline V gene has CDR1 SGHVS and CDR2 FQNEAQ.

This clone was counted ten times or more. This chain joins TRBV27 and TRBJ1-3, with 8 bases lining up with TRBD1. Germline CDR1 MNHEY, CDR2 SMNVEV (reference sequence). The CDR3 has 17 residues. V lost 6 bases, J lost 1 base, and 11 bases stayed unmatched. The CDR3 nucleotides are TGTGCCAGCAGCACATATGACAGGGGAAGATCTGGAAACACCATATATTTT. Translation: CASSTYDRGRSGNTIYF.

The chain employs TRBV6-5 and TRBJ2-2; D is unresolved. There are 15 residues in the CDR3. Deletions cut 6 bases from V and 0 bases from J, with 11 bases between. Germline CDR1 MNHEY, CDR2 SVGAGI. The CDR3 DNA reads TGTGCCAGCAGGAAAGGGCAGGCGAACACCGGGGAGCTGTTTTTT. Translation gives CASRKGQANTGELFF.

This chain uses TRBV4-1 with TRBJ2-7; D is perhaps TRBD1 (6 bases). In germline, CDR1 is MGHRA, CDR2 YSYEKL. The CDR3 covers 16 residues. The V end lost 0 bases, the J end lost 7 bases, and 19 bases lay between the germline ends. The CDR3 sequence: CASSQDSWGRLEEQYF. The CDR3 DNA reads TGCGCCAGCAGCCAAGATTCCTGGGGGCGCCTGGAGGAGCAGTACTTC.

V gene TRBV30 combines with J gene TRBJ1-2, with 7 bases identical to TRBD1. This CDR3 is 12 amino acids long. J was trimmed by 6 bases and V by 7 bases; bases with no gene match: 8. Germline loops: CDR1 GTSNPN, CDR2 SVGIG (reference sequence). The chain's CDR3 is CAYPTGSDGYTF. DNA for the CDR3: TGTGCCTACCCGACAGGGTCGGATGGCTACACCTTC.

This clone was counted a few times. The gene calls are TRBV25-1 and TRBJ1-5; no definite D call. V was cut by 6 bases and J by 1 base, with 16 bases left in between. The CDR3 runs to 16 residues. The germline V gene has CDR1 MGHDK and CDR2 SYGVNS. CDR3 residues: CASSPTEGPSNQPQHF. Here the CDR3 DNA reads TGTGCCAGCAGCCCGACGGAGGGTCCAAGCAATCAGCCCCAGCATTTT.

This clone has just a few counts. The rearrangement joins TRBV20-1 to TRBJ2-5; no firm D call. Per germline, CDR1 DFQATT and CDR2 SNEGSKA (reference sequence). The CDR3 sequence is 11 residues long. Deletions cut 6 bases from V and 5 bases from J, with 10 bases between. CDR3 residues: CSAAVGETQYF. The CDR3 region has the DNA TGCAGTGCCGCGGTCGGCGAGACCCAGTACTTC.

The J gene is TRBJ1-4, the V gene TRBV30; a possible D gene is TRBD1 (5 bases). V shed 2 bases and J shed 7 bases, with 14 bases lying between them. CDR1 and CDR2 from the germline V gene are GTSNPN and SVGIG (reference sequence). The CDR3 runs to 14 residues. Here the CDR3 DNA reads TGTGCCTGGAGTAGAGGACAAACCCCTGAAAAACTGTTTTTT. Its translation: CAWSRGQTPEKLFF.

The V and J genes are TRBV29-1 and TRBJ2-7; 7 positions match TRBD2. The V gene end was trimmed by 7 bases and the J gene end by 7 bases; junction bases not matched to a gene: 13. Per germline, CDR1 SQVTM and CDR2 ANQGSEA. The CDR3 consists of 13 residues. The chain's CDR3 is CSGEGGPSREQYF. The CDR3 coding sequence is TGCAGCGGGGAGGGTGGCCCCTCTAGGGAGCAGTACTTC.

The genes are TRBV2 and TRBJ2-7; a weak D match, TRBD2 (5 bases). The ends were cut back, 3 bases at V and 5 bases at J, with 11 bases in the middle. This CDR3 spans 13 amino acids. The germline CDR1 and CDR2 sequences are SNHLY and FYNNEI. The CDR3 region has the DNA TGTGCCAGCAGTGATCGGGGTCGCCACGAGCAGTACTTC. Protein: CASSDRGRHEQYF.

This clone was found a few times. The chain couples TRBV29-1 to TRBJ2-3, with a tentative D call TRBD1 (6 bases). V shed 8 bases and J shed 1 base, with 13 bases lying between them. Germline assignment: CDR1 SQVTM and CDR2 ANQGSEA. CDR3 length: 13 residues. The CDR3 protein is CSKSAGGTDTQYF. For the CDR3, the DNA is TGCAGCAAATCGGCAGGGGGCACAGATACGCAGTATTTT.